The sequence of this T cell receptor (beta chain) was determined in a study of technical replicates of blood from a few donors. The length of the CDR3 is 15 residues. CDR1 SGHRS and CDR2 YFSETQ come from the germline V gene. Trimming removed 0 bases at V and 10 bases at J, with 16 bases between. Profiled with immunoSEQ multiplex PCR; TCRdb holds only in-frame clones, not every one. Here the sample spans about 84,000 clones, approximately 97% being singletons. The receptor comes from a human donor in good health. V is TRBV5-1 and J is TRBJ1-4; D uncertain. Material for sequencing was T cells isolated from PBMCs. The CDR3 spells CASSLAETNGGKLFF. CDR3 coding DNA: TGCGCCAGCAGCTTGGCCGAGACAAACGGAGGAAAACTGTTTTTT.